Reported below is one T cell receptor (beta chain). The data were obtained in a study of blood T cell repertoires in COVID-19. Study overall: T cells, B-cell-depleted T cells, or PBMCs provided the cDNA or gDNA that served as material.

Seattle patients were enrolled during active infection and followed longitudinally. This CDR3 spans 14 amino acids. The junction had 3 bases not matched to a gene; V was cut back by 5 bases and J by 4 bases. Germline-derived CDR1 and CDR2 are ENHRY and SYGVKD. Original handling: Quantification of nucleated cells was approximated via reference gene primer amplification. The table came from immunoSEQ multiplex PCR; TCRdb's copy has only in-frame clones and leaves some out. That table is the source of V, J and clone size, and D and trimming were worked out from the DNA. The sample has a few hundred thousand clones, approximately 90% seen once; the top ten hold approximately 7.5%.

This sequence originates from a woman aged 30 to 39 with COVID-19, enrolled during active disease. Sequenced material: peripheral blood. The genes are TRBV10-3 and TRBJ2-3; 10 nucleotides line up with TRBD2. The CDR3: CAISLAGDSDTQYF. In DNA form, the CDR3 reads TGTGCCATCAGTCTAGCGGGAGACTCAGATACGCAGTATTTT.